A selection of T cell receptor beta chains follows, all from one sample in a study of cytomegalovirus exposure and HLA in healthy donors. Assay: immunoSEQ multiplex PCR; the TCRdb copy retains only in-frame clones and omits some. In the table there are around 99,000 clones, 77% of which are singletons. The sequencing input was PBMCs. The receptors stem from a male donor in good health and CMV-seronegative. Each CDR3 is given with its conserved first and last residue. A D gene is named only where the DNA matches it firmly. Rows may omit the clone size; those that give it use once, few, many or a size class.

d_call	clone_size	v_call	j_call	cdr3_aa	cdr3_nt
.	.	TRBV29-1	TRBJ2-7	CSVSESYEQYF	TGCAGCGTGTCCGAGTCCTACGAGCAGTACTTC
TRBD2	.	TRBV15	TRBJ2-3	CATSRGGSGRMDTQYF	TGTGCCACCAGCAGAGGAGGTAGCGGGAGAATGGATACGCAGTATTTT
.	.	TRBV28	TRBJ1-2	CASSPPRSTGNYGYTF	TGTGCCAGCAGTCCACCCCGCAGCACAGGGAACTATGGCTACACCTTC
.	few	TRBV4-2	TRBJ2-7	CASSQEAESSYEQYF	TGTGCCAGCAGCCAAGAAGCGGAAAGCTCCTACGAGCAGTACTTC
TRBD2	.	TRBV2	TRBJ2-7	CASSDGLADSYEQYF	TGTGCCAGCAGTGACGGACTAGCGGATTCCTACGAGCAGTACTTC
TRBD1	.	TRBV6-5	TRBJ2-7	CASSSSRQGAAYEQYF	TGTGCCAGCAGTTCTTCCAGACAGGGAGCCGCCTACGAGCAGTACTTC
TRBD1	once	TRBV12-5	TRBJ1-6	CASGLGQGNSPLHF	TGTGCTAGTGGTTTGGGACAGGGTAATTCACCCCTCCACTTT
TRBD2	.	TRBV4-2	TRBJ2-1	CASSHLAGTKRSSDEQFF	TGTGCCAGCAGCCACCTAGCGGGCACAAAGCGATCGTCAGATGAGCAGTTCTTC
TRBD2	.	TRBV23-1	TRBJ2-1	CASSQELAGWGNEQFF	TGCGCCAGCAGTCAGGAACTAGCGGGATGGGGTAATGAGCAGTTCTTC
.	.	TRBV5-4	TRBJ2-1	CASSLSLTRDYNEQFF	TGTGCCAGCAGCTTAAGTTTGACTAGGGACTACAATGAGCAGTTCTTC
TRBD2	.	TRBV19	TRBJ2-1	CASSMRGSYNEQFF	TGTGCCAGTAGTATGCGGGGGTCCTACAATGAGCAGTTCTTC
TRBD1	.	TRBV7-3	TRBJ2-1	CASSPTGTGAWNEQFF	TGTGCCAGCAGCCCTACCGGGACAGGGGCTTGGAATGAGCAGTTCTTC
.	.	TRBV7-2	TRBJ1-2	CASSLVTGYGYTF	TGTGCCAGCAGCTTAGTAACAGGATATGGCTACACCTTC
.	.	TRBV7-2	TRBJ2-1	CASSLGGPSYNEQFF	TGTGCCAGCAGCTTGGGCGGGCCCTCCTACAATGAGCAGTTCTTC
.	.	TRBV18	TRBJ1-2	CASSSRAGYTF	TGTGCCAGCTCATCCAGGGCTGGCTACACCTTC
.	.	TRBV4-1	TRBJ2-3	CASSQSGFDTQYF	TGCGCCAGCAGCCAATCCGGGTTCGATACGCAGTATTTT
.	few	TRBV30	TRBJ1-2	CAWSVRQGGISGYTF	TGTGCCTGGAGTGTACGGCAAGGGGGTATTAGTGGCTACACCTTC
.	.	TRBV6-5	TRBJ1-2	CASSYDQTAPNGYTF	TGTGCCAGCAGTTACGACCAGACAGCGCCGAATGGCTACACCTTC
TRBD1	.	TRBV15	TRBJ1-2	CATSRDGTGEEAYGYTF	TGTGCCACCAGCAGAGATGGGACAGGGGAAGAGGCCTATGGCTACACCTTC
TRBD1	.	TRBV11-2	TRBJ2-2	CASRQGADTGELFF	TGTGCCAGCAGACAGGGGGCCGACACCGGGGAGCTGTTTTTT
TRBD1	.	TRBV6-1	TRBJ1-5	CASSGQGALGQPQHF	TGTGCCAGCTCCGGACAGGGGGCGCTGGGGCAGCCCCAGCATTTT
.	.	TRBV19	TRBJ1-5	CASSIERSLNQPQHF	TGTGCCAGTAGTATAGAACGGAGCCTCAATCAGCCCCAGCATTTT
TRBD1	.	TRBV6-5	TRBJ2-2	CASSSGQITGELFF	TGTGCCAGCAGCTCGGGACAGATCACCGGGGAGCTGTTTTTT
TRBD2	.	TRBV4-1	TRBJ2-1	CASSQERGSLNEQFF	TGCGCCAGCAGCCAAGAACGCGGGAGCCTCAATGAGCAGTTCTTC